Each of the 25 T cell receptor beta chains below was sequenced from the same sample in a study of shared clonotypes between healthy human individuals. Sequencing was performed with immunoSEQ multiplex PCR; in TCRdb, only in-frame clones are kept and a portion is missing. The table has about 1.5 million clones, 95% to 99% seen once. Input material: naive CD4+ T cells sorted from blood. Subset in this sample: CD45RA+ positively selected. The source of these receptors is a man aged 30-40 years in good health.

This clone has a single count. The chain carries TRBV7-2 and TRBJ2-3, with D unclear. V was cut by 9 bases and J by 8 bases, with 12 bases left in between. CDR1 SGHTA and CDR2 FQGNSA come from the germline V gene. CDR3 length equals 11 residues. This CDR3 reads CASQESPTQYF. Here the CDR3 DNA reads TGTGCCAGTCAAGAGTCTCCTACGCAGTATTTT.

The chain joins TRBV18 to TRBJ2-1; 14 nucleotides align to TRBD2. The trim removed 3 bases at V and 9 bases at J, leaving 7 bases unmatched. Germline V gene lookup returns CDR1 KGHSH and CDR2 LQKENI. There are 16 residues in the CDR3. The CDR3, as DNA: TGTGCCAGCTCACCGGGCCAGGGACTAGCGGGAGCTGAGCAGTTCTTC. The encoded protein is CASSPGQGLAGAEQFF. Full variable domain (rest looked up from reference TRBV18 and TRBJ2-1): NAGVMQNPRHLVRRRGQEARLRCSPMKGHSHVYWYRQLPEEGLKFMVYLQKENIIDESGMPKERFSAEFPKEGPSILRIQQVVRGDSAAYFCASSPGQGLAGAEQFFGPGTRLTVL.

The chain joins TRBV5-1 to TRBJ2-7; D is unclear. The CDR3 runs to 12 residues. Germline V gives CDR1 SGHRS, CDR2 YFSETQ. Trimming left V 0 bases short and J 3 bases short, with 4 bases between. The CDR3 loop is CASSLGRYEQYF. The CDR3, as DNA: TGCGCCAGCAGCTTGGGTCGCTACGAGCAGTACTTC.

This clone was recorded only once. J is TRBJ1-2 and V is TRBV7-2; 12 bases are a match to TRBD1. This CDR3 is built from 18 residues. In germline, CDR1 is SGHTA, CDR2 FQGNSA. V gave up 4 bases and J gave up 6 bases; unmatched junction bases: 15. The CDR3 reads CASSSPVMPGQGAHGYTF. The CDR3 DNA follows: TGTGCCAGCAGCTCCCCGGTAATGCCGGGACAGGGGGCACATGGCTACACCTTC.

This chain connects TRBV9 to TRBJ2-2; the match to TRBD2 covers 7 bases. Per the germline V gene, CDR1 is SGDLS and CDR2 is YYNGEE. The CDR3 has 18 amino acids. J gave up 0 bases and V 3 bases, and 11 bases lay outside the gene matches. CDR3 amino acids: CASSAPEPSGANTGELFF. The CDR3 DNA follows: TGTGCCAGCAGCGCCCCCGAACCTAGCGGCGCGAACACCGGGGAGCTGTTTTTT.

The J gene is TRBJ1-3, the V gene TRBV4-1, with D unresolved. The germline V gene has CDR1 MGHRA and CDR2 YSYEKL. The CDR3 has 14 residues. The germline V and J ends were trimmed by 1 base and 7 bases, with 11 bases remaining between them. This chain's CDR3 is CASSQVGGWNTIYF. The DNA for the CDR3 is TGCGCCAGCAGCCAAGTTGGAGGGTGGAACACCATATATTTT.

V usage is TRBV10-3 and J usage is TRBJ2-3, with 8 bases lining up with TRBD2. CDR1 and CDR2 from the germline V gene are ENHRY and SYGVKD. The CDR3 totals 14 residues. The V segment lost 6 bases and the J segment 1 base; nucleotides outside the gene matches: 3. As DNA, the CDR3 is TGTGCCATCAGACCGACTAGCGGCACAGATACGCAGTATTTT. Its protein is CAIRPTSGTDTQYF.

The chain links TRBV5-4 to TRBJ2-7; TRBD2 is a possible D gene (6 bases). V lost 4 bases and J lost 2, with 19 bases in between. Germline V lookup: CDR1 SGHNT, CDR2 YYREEE (reference sequence). The CDR3 runs to 16 residues. CDR3: CASSHALGGETYEQYF. CDR3 DNA: TGTGCCAGCAGCCACGCTTTGGGGGGAGAAACCTACGAGCAGTACTTC. Based on the CDR3 plus reference TRBV5-4 and TRBJ2-7, the full variable domain is ETGVTQSPTHLIKTRGQQVTLRCSSQSGHNTVSWYQQALGQGPQFIFQYYREEENGRGNFPPRFSGLQFPNYSSELNVNALELDDSALYLCASSHALGGETYEQYFGPGTRLTVT.

The rearrangement links TRBV19 to TRBJ2-5, with 7 nucleotides matching TRBD1. Unmatched junction bases numbered 6, after V lost 6 bases and J lost 5 bases. Germline-derived CDR1 and CDR2 are LNHDA and SQIVND (reference sequence). This CDR3 is 13 amino acids long. The CDR3 reads CASRRGRGETQYF. The CDR3, as DNA: TGTGCCAGTAGAAGGGGGCGCGGGGAGACCCAGTACTTC. Based on the CDR3 plus reference TRBV19 and TRBJ2-5, the full variable domain is DGGITQSPKYLFRKEGQNVTLSCEQNLNHDAMYWYRQDPGQGLRLIYYSQIVNDFQKGDIAEGYSVSREKKESFPLTVTSAQKNPTAFYLCASRRGRGETQYFGPGTRLLVL.

Only one count was recorded for this clone. The chain recombines TRBV18 with TRBJ2-1; 7 bases map to TRBD2. The CDR3 covers 16 residues. Germline V CDR1 and CDR2: KGHSH, LQKENI. J gave up 5 bases and V 0 bases, and 7 bases lay outside the gene matches. The CDR3 reads CASSPPRLAENNEQFF. CDR3 DNA sequence: TGTGCCAGCTCACCACCGCGGCTAGCGGAAAACAATGAGCAGTTCTTC.

J is TRBJ1-1 and V is TRBV28, with unresolved D. The CDR3 consists of 15 residues. Germline V lookup: CDR1 MDHEN, CDR2 SYDVKM. With 7 bases removed from V and 3 bases from J, the gap between germline ends came to 18 bases. CDR3 loop: CASTWESRRYTEAFF. DNA of the CDR3: TGTGCCAGCACCTGGGAATCCCGAAGGTACACTGAAGCTTTCTTT.

For this clone: Other DNA sequences of this sample code for an identical CDR3. The chain has TRBV2 and TRBJ2-7; TRBD2 matches at 9 bases. This CDR3 contains 13 residues. Germline CDR1 reads SNHLY; CDR2 reads FYNNEI. Losses at the gene ends were 6 bases for V and 3 bases for J; bases not matched to a gene: 3. The CDR3 loop reads CASRLTSGYEQYF. CDR3 nucleotides: TGTGCCAGCAGGTTGACTAGCGGCTACGAGCAGTACTTC.

Of note for this clone: An end of the junction differs from the germline gene, which may be a read error. The rearrangement joins TRBV7-7 to TRBJ2-1, with a possible D match to TRBD1 (5 bases). The germline CDR1 and CDR2 sequences are SSHAT and FNYEAQ (reference sequence). The CDR3 length is 15 residues. CDR3 sequence reads: CASSSRAGLHNEQFF. Here the CDR3 DNA reads TGTGCTAGCAGCTCCAGGGCAGGATTGCACAATGAGCAGTTCTTC.

This sequence joins TRBV7-9 and TRBJ2-2; D possibly corresponds to TRBD2 (5 bases). Germline V gene lookup returns CDR1 SEHNR and CDR2 FQNEAQ (reference sequence). V was shortened by 10 bases and J by 4 bases, with 13 bases between the two germline ends. CDR3 length equals 13 residues. In nucleotides, the CDR3 is TGTGCCACGGACTCCTCTGGCACCGGGGAGCTGTTTTTT. It translates to CATDSSGTGELFF. The complete variable domain, with remaining parts taken from reference TRBV7-9 and TRBJ2-2, reads DTGVSQNPRHKITKRGQNVTFRCDPISEHNRLYWYRQTLGQGPEFLTYFQNEAQLEKSRLLSDRFSAERPKGSFSTLEIQRTEQGDSAMYLCATDSSGTGELFFGEGSRLTVL.

V gene TRBV7-2 combines with J gene TRBJ2-7, with unresolved D. From germline, CDR1 is SGHTA and CDR2 FQGNSA. Trimming took 4 bases from V and 2 from J, leaving 6 bases between them. CDR3 length: 12 residues. CDR3 nucleotides: TGTGCCAGCAGCTCTGGGCCCTACGAGCAGTACTTC. This gives the protein CASSSGPYEQYF.

CDR3: CASSRLFTSGGAVNEQFF. In DNA form, the CDR3 reads TGCGCCAGCAGCCGCCTCTTTACTAGCGGGGGGGCAGTGAATGAGCAGTTCTTC. This chain uses TRBV4-1 with TRBJ2-1, with 13 bases matching TRBD2. With V trimmed by 4 bases and J by 7 bases, 13 bases remained unmatched. The CDR3 extends over 18 amino acids. Germline CDR1 is MGHRA and CDR2 is YSYEKL.

The table lists this clone with a few counts. One end of the junction varies from germline; a read error may be responsible. The chain recombines TRBV7-7 with TRBJ2-1, with 13 bases matching TRBD2. The V gene's germline CDR1 is SSHAT and CDR2 FNYEAQ (reference sequence). CDR3 length equals 15 residues. The DNA for the CDR3 is TGTGCTAGCAGCTCCGGACTAGCGGGAGACAATGAGCAGTTCTTC. Residues: CASSSGLAGDNEQFF.

This chain uses TRBV7-8 with TRBJ2-7; 11 nucleotides match TRBD2. This CDR3 has 22 amino acids. Germline CDR1 SGHVS, CDR2 FQNEAQ. Trimming at V came to 2 bases and at J to 6 bases, leaving 27 bases not matched to a gene. The CDR3 loop reads CASSLISFSPGPFLAGGGEQYF. The CDR3, as DNA: TGTGCCAGCAGCTTAATAAGCTTTTCGCCAGGACCTTTCCTAGCGGGAGGTGGCGAGCAGTACTTC.

This chain joins TRBV19 and TRBJ2-3; D gene ambiguous. Germline CDR1 reads LNHDA; CDR2 reads SQIVND (reference sequence). Trimming left V 4 bases short and J 0 bases short, with 11 bases between. The CDR3 runs 15 residues. The CDR3 region has the DNA TGTGCCAGTAGTAAGATCCGACCTAGCACAGATACGCAGTATTTT. Encoded protein: CASSKIRPSTDTQYF.

The CDR3 region has the DNA TGTGCCAGCAGGGAGGGAGGGACCGGCTACGAGCAGTACTTC. Protein: CASREGGTGYEQYF. The rearrangement joins TRBV27 to TRBJ2-7; 7 nucleotides align to TRBD2. V lost 6 bases and J lost 3; bases outside the gene matches: 8. Germline CDR1 MNHEY, CDR2 SMNVEV (reference sequence). The CDR3 totals 14 residues.

The rearrangement uses TRBV13 and TRBJ2-3; D not certain. The CDR3 consists of 14 residues. V was trimmed by 2 bases and J by 5 bases, leaving 11 bases between them. Germline CDR1 is PRHDT and CDR2 is FYEKMQ (reference sequence). CDR3: CASSLKNSGDTQYF. The CDR3 DNA sequence: TGTGCCAGCAGCTTAAAGAATTCTGGAGATACGCAGTATTTT.

The chain has TRBV19 and TRBJ2-1, with TRBD2 matching 14 bases. Losses at the gene ends were 8 bases for V and 10 bases for J; bases not matched to a gene: 7. This CDR3 has 14 residues. Germline V gene sequence: CDR1 LNHDA, CDR2 SQIVND (reference sequence). The CDR3 DNA sequence: TGTGCCAGTTCCACGGGACTAGCGGGAGAAGAGCAGTTCTTC. It codes for CASSTGLAGEEQFF. The full variable domain, rest sourced from reference TRBV19 and TRBJ2-1, is DGGITQSPKYLFRKEGQNVTLSCEQNLNHDAMYWYRQDPGQGLRLIYYSQIVNDFQKGDIAEGYSVSREKKESFPLTVTSAQKNPTAFYLCASSTGLAGEEQFFGPGTRLTVL.

The chain employs TRBV18 and TRBJ2-2; D unclear. This CDR3 is built from 13 residues. The V gene lost 8 bases and the J gene lost 4 bases, with 11 bases spanning the gap. Germline loops: CDR1 KGHSH, CDR2 LQKENI. In DNA form, the CDR3 reads TGTGCCAGCGCCGTCTCCTCCACCGGGGAGCTGTTTTTT. Its translation: CASAVSSTGELFF.

The chain combines TRBV11-3 with TRBJ2-7, with a tentative D call TRBD1 (6 bases). Germline CDR1 SGHNT, CDR2 YENEEA. The CDR3 is 13 amino acids. V lost 5 bases and J 6 bases, leaving 14 bases between the germline ends. CDR3 bases: TGTGCCAGCAGCCCCAAGAGAGGGGGCGAGCAGTACTTC. It specifies CASSPKRGGEQYF.

The V call is TRBV29-1, the J call TRBJ2-1, with 16 bases that match TRBD2. Per germline, CDR1 SQVTM and CDR2 ANQGSEA. The CDR3 spans 19 residues. Trimming removed 6 bases from V and 0 bases from J; junction bases left unmatched: 11. CDR3 bases: TGCAGCGTGGGGAAAGGGACTAGCGGGAGGGTTAGCTCCTACAATGAGCAGTTCTTC. Amino acids: CSVGKGTSGRVSSYNEQFF.